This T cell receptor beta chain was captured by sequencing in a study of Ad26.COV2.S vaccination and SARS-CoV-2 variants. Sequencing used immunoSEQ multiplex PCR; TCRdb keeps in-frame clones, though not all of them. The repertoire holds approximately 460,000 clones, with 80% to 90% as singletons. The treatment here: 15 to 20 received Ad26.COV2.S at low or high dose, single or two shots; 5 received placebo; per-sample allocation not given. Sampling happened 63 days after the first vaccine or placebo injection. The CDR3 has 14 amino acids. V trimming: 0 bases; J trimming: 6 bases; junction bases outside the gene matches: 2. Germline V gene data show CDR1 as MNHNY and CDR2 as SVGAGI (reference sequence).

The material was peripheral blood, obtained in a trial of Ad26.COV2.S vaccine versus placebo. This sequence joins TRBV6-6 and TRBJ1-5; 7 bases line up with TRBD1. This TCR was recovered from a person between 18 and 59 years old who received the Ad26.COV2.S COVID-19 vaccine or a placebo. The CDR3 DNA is TGTGCCAGCAGTTACTCAACAGGGGTTCAGCCCCAGCATTTT. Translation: CASSYSTGVQPQHF.